This entry lists 17 T cell receptor beta chains sequenced from one sample in a study of Ad26.COV2.S vaccination and SARS-CoV-2 variants. TCRdb's copy holds only in-frame clones and misses some; the assay was immunoSEQ multiplex PCR. The table shows roughly 330,000 clones, with roughly 88% occurring only once. As for treatment: roughly 18 received Ad26.COV2.S at low or high dose, single or two shots; roughly five received placebo; per-sample allocation not given. The investigators took samples on day 63 after the first vaccine or placebo injection. The material sequenced was peripheral blood, taken in a trial of Ad26.COV2.S vaccine versus placebo. Receptor source: a person aged 18-60 years who received the Ad26.COV2.S COVID-19 vaccine or a placebo.

This clone was seen a handful of times. This chain connects TRBV18 to TRBJ1-2; a weak D match, TRBD1 (5 bases). This CDR3 region has 16 residues. Germline V gene lookup returns CDR1 KGHSH and CDR2 LQKENI. Trimming removed 2 bases at V and 4 bases at J, with 17 bases between. Here the CDR3 DNA reads TGTGCCAGCTCACCATTGGGAGGGGTCAACCCCTATGGCTACACCTTC. Its translation is CASSPLGGVNPYGYTF. The full variable domain, completed using reference TRBV18 and TRBJ1-2, is NAGVMQNPRHLVRRRGQEARLRCSPMKGHSHVYWYRQLPEEGLKFMVYLQKENIIDESGMPKERFSAEFPKEGPSILRIQQVVRGDSAAYFCASSPLGGVNPYGYTFGSGTRLTVV.

The chain couples TRBV12-5 to TRBJ1-1; a possible D gene is TRBD1 (5 bases). Germline V gene lookup returns CDR1 LGHNT and CDR2 FRNRAP. The V end was cut by 2 bases, the J end by 5 bases, with 15 bases between. There are 15 residues in the CDR3. The CDR3 coding sequence is TGTGCTAGTGGTTTGTTTCCGACAGAAATAACTGAAGCTTTCTTT. Amino acid sequence: CASGLFPTEITEAFF.

The CDR3 reads CASSYSELNTGELFF. CDR3 coding DNA: TGTGCCAGCAGTTACTCGGAACTGAACACCGGGGAGCTGTTTTTT. The chain combines TRBV6-2 or TRBV6-3 with TRBJ2-2; no definite D call. This CDR3 is 15 amino acids long. Per germline, CDR1 MNHEY and CDR2 SVGEGT. Between the trimmed V and J ends, which lost 0 bases and 1 base, there was a span of 6 bases.

The V gene is TRBV5-6, the J gene TRBJ1-1, with a tentative D call TRBD1 (6 bases). V lost 2 bases and J lost 3, with 11 bases in between. CDR3 length equals 14 residues. The germline V gene has CDR1 SGHDT and CDR2 YYEEEE. DNA for the CDR3: TGTGCCAGCAGCTTCGGGACAAGGGACACTGAAGCTTTCTTT. Translated, it gives CASSFGTRDTEAFF.

The chain is built from TRBV6-5 and TRBJ2-5, with unresolved D. This CDR3 comprises 15 residues. Trimming pared 0 bases from V and 4 bases from J, leaving 12 bases between. CDR1 is MNHEY, CDR2 SVGAGI, per germline. CDR3: CASSYSNIGSETQYF. The CDR3 bases are TGTGCCAGCAGTTACTCGAACATAGGGTCAGAGACCCAGTACTTC.

This chain uses TRBV5-6 with TRBJ2-1, with TRBD1 matching over 7 bases. The CDR3 has 15 amino acids. Germline V gives CDR1 SGHDT, CDR2 YYEEEE. V lost 0 bases to trimming and J lost 5 bases; unmatched junction nucleotides: 5. The CDR3 sequence: CASSLAGQVHNEQFF. In DNA form, the CDR3 reads TGTGCCAGCAGCTTGGCCGGACAGGTACACAATGAGCAGTTCTTC. Looking up the rest from reference TRBV5-6 and TRBJ2-1 gives the full variable domain: DAGVTQSPTHLIKTRGQQVTLRCSPKSGHDTVSWYQQALGQGPQFIFQYYEEEERQRGNFPDRFSGHQFPNYSSELNVNALLLGDSALYLCASSLAGQVHNEQFFGPGTRLTVL.

This chain uses TRBV6-1 with TRBJ1-1; 9 bases fit TRBD1. This CDR3 spans 11 amino acids. The germline CDR1 and CDR2 sequences are MNHNS and SASEGT. The junction had 6 bases not matched to a gene; V was cut back by 5 bases and J by 14 bases. The DNA for the CDR3 is TGTGCCAGCAGTCAGGACAGGGGTTCCTTCTTT. Translating it yields CASSQDRGSFF.

The chain uses TRBV20-1 and TRBJ1-1; D not certain. This CDR3 contains 10 residues. Germline CDR1 DFQATT, CDR2 SNEGSKA (reference sequence). CDR3 region: CCTKNTEAFF. Written as DNA, the CDR3 is TGCTGCACAAAGAACACTGAAGCTTTCTTT.

The rearrangement uses TRBV6-2 or TRBV6-3 and TRBJ1-1; D not certain. The V end lost 2 bases, the J end lost 6 bases, and 10 bases lay between the germline ends. This CDR3 has 13 residues. The germline gives CDR1 MNHEY, CDR2 SVGEGT. As DNA, the CDR3 is TGTGCCAGCAGTTACGCAGGAGACCCTGAAGCTTTCTTT. Amino acids: CASSYAGDPEAFF.

The chain combines TRBV7-2 with TRBJ2-4; tentative D call: TRBD1 (5 bases). The CDR3 is 15 amino acids. Germline CDR1 SGHTA, CDR2 FQGNSA. Trimming took 0 bases from V and 2 from J, leaving 8 bases between them. This CDR3 is CASSLAQGSKNIQYF. The CDR3 region has the DNA TGTGCCAGCAGCTTAGCGCAGGGATCCAAAAACATTCAGTACTTC.

The chain couples TRBV9 to TRBJ2-2; 10 bases match TRBD1. The CDR3 contains 16 residues. Germline trimming cut 3 bases from V and 3 bases from J; bases unmatched to any gene: 5. Germline V gene sequence: CDR1 SGDLS, CDR2 YYNGEE. The CDR3 sequence is CASSATDRGYTGELFF. CDR3 coding DNA: TGTGCCAGCAGCGCAACGGACAGGGGGTACACCGGGGAGCTGTTTTTT.

The V gene is TRBV20-1, the J gene TRBJ1-3, with 9 positions matching TRBD1. This CDR3 contains 17 residues. The germline V gene has CDR1 DFQATT and CDR2 SNEGSKA (reference sequence). V was clipped by 3 bases and J by 0 bases; unmatched bases: 9. The CDR3 is CSASELGTGISGNTIYF. The CDR3 nucleotides are TGCAGTGCTAGTGAATTGGGGACAGGGATCTCTGGAAACACCATATATTTT.

In its sample, this clone was seen once. The rearrangement links TRBV7-2 to TRBJ1-1; 8 nucleotides match TRBD1. CDR3 length: 15 amino acids. CDR1 is SGHTA, CDR2 FQGNSA, per germline. V shed 2 bases, J shed 1 base, and the junction held 3 bases outside the gene matches. CDR3 coding DNA: TGTGCCAGCAGCTTACAGGGGGCGGCGAACACTGAAGCTTTCTTT. As protein: CASSLQGAANTEAFF.

The V gene is TRBV3-1 (or the pseudogene TRBV3-2), the J gene TRBJ2-7, with 9 bases identical to TRBD2. V was pared by 4 bases and J by 2 bases, with 3 bases of the junction left unmatched. CDR3 length: 14 amino acids. Germline CDR1 reads LGHDT; CDR2 reads YNNKEL (reference sequence). CDR3 residues: CASSPIAGAYEQYF. CDR3 sequence (DNA): TGTGCCAGCAGCCCCATAGCGGGGGCCTACGAGCAGTACTTC.

This chain uses TRBV5-4 with TRBJ1-1; D unclear. The V gene's germline CDR1 is SGHNT and CDR2 YYREEE (reference sequence). The CDR3 is 13 amino acids. V was trimmed by 0 bases and J by 10 bases, leaving 13 bases between them. As DNA, the CDR3 is TGTGCCAGCAGCTTGGCTCCTCCAGAACGAGCTTTCTTT. It translates to CASSLAPPERAFF.

The V gene is TRBV7-9, the J gene TRBJ1-1, with 10 nucleotides matching TRBD1. Looked up from germline, CDR1 is SEHNR and CDR2 is FQNEAQ (reference sequence). V lost 5 bases and J lost 4; bases outside the gene matches: 16. This CDR3 is 18 amino acids long. This chain's CDR3 is CASSPSPGTGVRITEAFF. The DNA of the CDR3 is TGTGCCAGCAGCCCCAGCCCCGGGACAGGGGTCAGGATCACTGAAGCTTTCTTT. The variable domain in full, with the rest retrieved from reference TRBV7-9 and TRBJ1-1, is DTGVSQNPRHKITKRGQNVTFRCDPISEHNRLYWYRQTLGQGPEFLTYFQNEAQLEKSRLLSDRFSAERPKGSFSTLEIQRTEQGDSAMYLCASSPSPGTGVRITEAFFGQGTRLTVV.

This chain joins TRBV6-1 and TRBJ1-1; 7 positions agree with TRBD1. With 3 bases clipped from V and 4 bases from J, the junction kept 17 bases outside the gene matches. The germline gives CDR1 MNHNS, CDR2 SASEGT. CDR3 length: 18 amino acids. CDR3 sequence: CASSEQTGLIPLGTEAFF. CDR3 DNA: TGTGCCAGCAGTGAGCAGACAGGGCTGATACCGCTTGGCACTGAAGCTTTCTTT.